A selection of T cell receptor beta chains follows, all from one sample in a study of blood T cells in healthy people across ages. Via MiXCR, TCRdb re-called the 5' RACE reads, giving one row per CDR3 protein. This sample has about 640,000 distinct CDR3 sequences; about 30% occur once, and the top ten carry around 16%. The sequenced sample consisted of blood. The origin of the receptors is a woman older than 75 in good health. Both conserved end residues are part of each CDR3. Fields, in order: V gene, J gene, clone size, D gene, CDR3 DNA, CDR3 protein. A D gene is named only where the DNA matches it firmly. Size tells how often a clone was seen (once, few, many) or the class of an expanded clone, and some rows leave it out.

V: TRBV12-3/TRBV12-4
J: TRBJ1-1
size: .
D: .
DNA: TGTGCCAGCAGTTTGATCGAACGCGATGAAGCTTTCTTT
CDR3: CASSLIERDEAFF

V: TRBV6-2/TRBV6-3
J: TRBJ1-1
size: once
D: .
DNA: TGTGCCAGCGTGCCCAGAGGGATAACTGAAGCTTTCTTT
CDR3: CASVPRGITEAFF

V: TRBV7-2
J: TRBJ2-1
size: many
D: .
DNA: TGTGCCAGCAGCTTTAGACCAAGTGCCTGGGGCTCCTACAATGAGCAGTTCTTC
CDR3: CASSFRPSAWGSYNEQFF

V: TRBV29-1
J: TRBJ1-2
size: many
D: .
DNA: TGCAGCGTTGCAGAAAAGGGCTACACCTTC
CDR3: CSVAEKGYTF

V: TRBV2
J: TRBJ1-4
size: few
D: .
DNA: TGTGCCAGCAGCGCCGCCGTACCTAATGAAAAACTGTTTTTT
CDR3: CASSAAVPNEKLFF

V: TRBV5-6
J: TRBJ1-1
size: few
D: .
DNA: TGTGCCAGCAGCTTTGTTGGTAGCACTGAAGCTTTCTTT
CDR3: CASSFVGSTEAFF

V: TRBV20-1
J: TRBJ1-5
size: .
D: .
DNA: TGCAGTGCTAAGGAAGGCAATCAGCCCCAGCATTTT
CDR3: CSAKEGNQPQHF

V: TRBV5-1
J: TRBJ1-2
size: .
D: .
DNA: TGCGCCAGCAGCTTGGTGGGATGGTTTGGCTACACCTTC
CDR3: CASSLVGWFGYTF

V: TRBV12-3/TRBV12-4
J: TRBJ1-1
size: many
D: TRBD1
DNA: TGTGCCAGCAGTCATGACAGGGGGCTTAGGACTGAAGCTTTCTTT
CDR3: CASSHDRGLRTEAFF

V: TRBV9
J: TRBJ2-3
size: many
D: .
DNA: TGTGCCAGCAGCGTAGGGGCAACTCCTAGCACAGATACGCAGTATTTT
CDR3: CASSVGATPSTDTQYF

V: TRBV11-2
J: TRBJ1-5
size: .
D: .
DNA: TGTGCCAGCAGCTTAGGAGTGAACGGCAATCAGCCCCAGCATTTT
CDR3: CASSLGVNGNQPQHF

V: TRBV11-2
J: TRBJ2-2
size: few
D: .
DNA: TGTGCCAGCAGCCTGTGGACAGTTACGAACACCGGGGAGCTGTTTTTT
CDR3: CASSLWTVTNTGELFF